Listed below are T cell receptor beta chains from one sample, sequenced in a study of T cells in Graves' hyperthyroidism and ophthalmopathy. MiXCR, applied by TCRdb to the multiplex PCR reads, yields one record per CDR3 protein. In the table there are roughly 550,000 distinct CDR3 sequences, about 16% of which are singletons. Sequenced: blood. The receptors derive from a woman in her twenties or thirties with Graves' ophthalmopathy. The CDR3 runs from the conserved cysteine through the conserved F or W. The D gene is left open where the match is weak. Some rows have no size entry. The others give once, few or many, or a class for an expanded clone.

j_call clone_size d_call cdr3_length v_call cdr3_aa cdr3_nt
TRBJ2-1 few TRBD2 15 TRBV5-1 CASSSTSGRALEQFF TGCGCCAGCAGCTCGACTAGCGGGAGGGCCCTGGAGCAGTTCTTC
TRBJ2-2 few . 15 TRBV7-6 CASSIGLPAAGERFF TGTGCCAGCAGCATAGGACTACCGGCCGCCGGGGAGCGGTTTTTT
TRBJ1-2 . . 17 TRBV4-3 CASSQEVARSANYGYTF TGCGCCAGCAGCCAAGAGGTCGCCCGGTCCGCTAACTATGGCTACACCTTC
TRBJ2-2 few TRBD2 18 TRBV28 CASSGPTSGRAYTGELFF TGTGCCAGCAGTGGCCCGACTAGCGGGAGGGCCTACACCGGGGAGCTGTTTTTT
TRBJ2-1 few TRBD2 14 TRBV10-3 CAIAALLAGGEQFF TGTGCCATCGCAGCCCTACTAGCGGGAGGTGAGCAGTTCTTC
TRBJ2-5 . . 15 TRBV3-1 CASSQDWIGKETQYF TGTGCCAGCAGCCAAGATTGGATCGGGAAAGAGACCCAGTACTTC
TRBJ1-5 many TRBD1 16 TRBV7-8 CASSPKRTGFRQPQHF TGTGCCAGCAGCCCTAAACGGACAGGCTTTAGACAGCCCCAGCATTTT
TRBJ2-6 . . 14 TRBV29-1 CSVYLNSGANVLTF TGCAGCGTTTACCTCAATTCTGGGGCCAACGTCCTGACTTTC
TRBJ1-2 many TRBD1 13 TRBV7-2 CASSGQGAYGYTF TGTGCCAGCTCTGGACAGGGGGCTTATGGCTACACCTTC
TRBJ2-3 few TRBD2 17 TRBV24-1 CATSDLVAGEGTDTQYF TGTGCCACCAGTGATTTGGTAGCGGGAGAAGGTACAGATACGCAGTATTTT
TRBJ2-7 . TRBD2 14 TRBV20-1 CSARRLAGGREQYF TGCAGTGCTAGAAGACTAGCGGGAGGGCGGGAGCAGTACTTC
TRBJ2-3 . . 11 TRBV4-3 CASRNADTQYF TGCGCCAGCAGAAATGCAGATACGCAGTATTTT
TRBJ2-7 . . 13 TRBV6-1 CASSEASGYEQYF TGTGCCAGCAGTGAAGCGTCGGGCTACGAGCAGTACTTC
TRBJ2-7 . . 18 TRBV27 CASSLSYRTLQGPYEQYF TGTGCCAGCAGTTTATCCTATCGAACCCTACAAGGGCCCTACGAGCAGTACTTC
TRBJ1-5 . TRBD1 14 TRBV6-1 CASRPRGLLQPQHF TGTGCCAGCCGCCCCAGGGGGCTCCTCCAGCCCCAGCATTTT
TRBJ2-1 . . 16 TRBV7-9 CASSGPTRDSHDEQFF TGTGCCAGCAGCGGACCGACCCGGGACTCCCACGATGAGCAGTTCTTC
TRBJ1-6 few . 10 TRBV20-1 CSARGGTLHF TGCAGTGCTAGAGGGGGAACCCTCCACTTT
TRBJ2-2 . TRBD2 15 TRBV7-6 CASTPRGGSGGELFF TGTGCCAGCACCCCCCGGGGAGGGAGTGGCGGGGAGCTGTTTTTT
TRBJ2-1 many . 16 TRBV19 CASRAPFSSSYNEQFF TGTGCCAGTAGGGCGCCTTTTTCAAGCTCCTACAATGAGCAGTTCTTC
TRBJ2-5 . . 18 TRBV15 CATSRDRDHVDEMETQYF TGTGCCACCAGCAGAGATAGAGACCATGTTGATGAAATGGAGACCCAGTACTTC
TRBJ2-1 many . 14 TRBV27 CASSSPAAHNEQFF TGTGCCAGCTCATCACCAGCGGCCCACAATGAGCAGTTCTTC
TRBJ1-1 . . 13 TRBV6-4 CASSEGLGTEAFF TGTGCCAGCAGTGAGGGTCTGGGCACTGAAGCTTTCTTT
TRBJ1-1 . . 15 TRBV14 CASSLRGGGDTEAFF TGTGCCAGCAGCCTGAGAGGAGGGGGAGACACTGAAGCTTTCTTT
TRBJ2-7 many . 15 TRBV7-8 CASSQGRGPSYEQYF TGTGCCAGCAGCCAAGGTCGGGGGCCATCCTACGAGCAGTACTTC
TRBJ2-5 few . 14 TRBV4-1 CASSQDGGKETQYF TGCGCCAGCAGCCAAGATGGGGGGAAAGAGACCCAGTACTTC
TRBJ1-5 . . 16 TRBV10-2 CASSESGTYSNQPQHF TGCGCCAGCAGTGAGTCAGGGACATATAGCAATCAGCCCCAGCATTTT
TRBJ2-7 many TRBD2 17 TRBV14 CASSHGLAGGQSYEQYF TGTGCCAGCAGCCACGGACTAGCGGGAGGCCAATCCTACGAGCAGTACTTC
TRBJ2-7 few . 14 TRBV11-2 CASSLVKDPHEQYF TGTGCCAGCAGCTTAGTGAAGGACCCGCACGAGCAGTACTTC
TRBJ2-7 few . 12 TRBV7-9 CASSYLNYEQYF TGTGCCAGCAGCTACCTAAATTACGAGCAGTACTTC